One and the same sample provided the 31 T cell receptor beta chains below, sequenced in a study of blood T cell repertoires in COVID-19. Profiling relied on immunoSEQ multiplex PCR, and the TCRdb table lists in-frame clones only, not all of them. Among about 160,000 clones listed, around 90% were seen once. The sample comprised peripheral blood. Receptors were obtained from a woman aged 55-75 years with active or convalescent COVID-19.

This chain connects TRBV7-9 to TRBJ2-2; 8 bases are a match to TRBD1. V lost 7 bases to trimming and J lost 8 bases; unmatched junction nucleotides: 6. CDR3 size: 13 residues. Germline assignment: CDR1 SEHNR and CDR2 FQNEAQ (reference sequence). CDR3 nucleotide sequence: TGTGCCAGCACTGTCAGGGGGCTTGGGGAGCTGTTTTTT. Translated, it gives CASTVRGLGELFF.

The count of this clone is one. This chain uses TRBV13 with TRBJ1-2; D might be TRBD1 (5 bases). Trimming removed 8 bases from V and 4 bases from J, with 20 bases in between. There are 15 residues in the CDR3. Germline V gene lookup returns CDR1 PRHDT and CDR2 FYEKMQ (reference sequence). This chain's CDR3 is CASVQRERQFYGYTF. The CDR3 DNA reads as TGTGCCAGCGTCCAAAGAGAGAGACAGTTCTATGGCTACACCTTC.

This rearrangement joins TRBV9 to TRBJ2-2, with 8 bases lining up with TRBD1. The CDR3 spans 17 residues. Germline V gene data show CDR1 as SGDLS and CDR2 as YYNGEE. V gave up 0 bases and J gave up 2 bases; unmatched junction bases: 6. CDR3 bases: TGTGCCAGCAGCGTAGCGAGCGCAGGGGGCAACACCGGGGAGCTGTTTTTT. Amino acids: CASSVASAGGNTGELFF.

The chain combines TRBV29-1 with TRBJ2-3; D is unresolved. Germline assignment: CDR1 SQVTM and CDR2 ANQGSEA. The CDR3 is 12 residues long. Trimming removed 1 base from V and 4 bases from J, with 6 bases in between. This chain's CDR3 is CSVEALPDTQYF. DNA for the CDR3: TGCAGCGTTGAAGCCCTTCCAGATACGCAGTATTTT.

The chain links TRBV7-9 to TRBJ2-2; D is ambiguous. The germline gives CDR1 SEHNR, CDR2 FQNEAQ (reference sequence). V was clipped by 5 bases and J by 2 bases, with 6 bases between them. The CDR3 length is 13 residues. For the CDR3, the DNA is TGTGCCAGCAGCCCGTTCAACACCGGGGAGCTGTTTTTT. Translation: CASSPFNTGELFF.

The chain joins TRBV14 to TRBJ1-2, with TRBD1 as a possible D gene (5 bases). V lost 0 bases and J 10 bases, leaving 12 bases between the germline ends. CDR1 is SGHDN and CDR2 is FVKESK in the germline V gene. The CDR3 is 13 amino acids. CDR3 sequence (DNA): TGTGCCAGCAGCCAAGATATGGGAGGGGTCTACACCTTC. This sequence encodes CASSQDMGGVYTF.

This chain links TRBV4-1 with TRBJ2-1; the match to TRBD2 covers 16 bases. The CDR3 length is 17 residues. Germline V gene lookup returns CDR1 MGHRA and CDR2 YSYEKL. Germline trimming cut 3 bases from V and 5 bases from J; bases unmatched to any gene: 4. The CDR3 region is CASSQGLAGGPNNEQFF. CDR3 in DNA: TGCGCCAGCAGCCAGGGACTAGCGGGGGGGCCGAACAATGAGCAGTTCTTC.

This rearrangement joins TRBV12-3 or TRBV12-4 to TRBJ2-3, with D hard to call. The CDR3 runs to 10 residues. V lost 9 bases and J lost 7, with 8 bases in between. This CDR3 reads CASSGYTQYF. CDR3 nucleotides: TGTGCCAGTTCCGGGTATACGCAGTATTTT.

The chain recombines TRBV6-5 with TRBJ1-2; D might be TRBD1 (6 bases). The CDR3 runs to 14 residues. CDR1 is MNHEY, CDR2 SVGAGI, per germline. The V end lost 7 bases, the J end lost 2 bases, and 14 bases lay between the germline ends. The CDR3 nucleotides read TGTGCCAGCAAGTACAGGGAAGGGAACTATGGCTACACCTTC. It yields the protein CASKYREGNYGYTF.

Turning to this clone: The same CDR3 is also encoded by other DNA sequences in this sample. V and J are TRBV5-1 and TRBJ1-1; 9 bases are shared with TRBD1. J gave up 1 base and V 1 base, and 2 bases lay outside the gene matches. CDR3 length equals 15 residues. The germline V gene has CDR1 SGHRS and CDR2 YFSETQ. Here the CDR3 reads CASSLLQGANTEAFF. Here the CDR3 DNA reads TGCGCCAGCAGCTTGTTACAGGGGGCGAACACTGAAGCTTTCTTT. Supplemented by reference TRBV5-1 and TRBJ1-1, the full variable domain reads KAGVTQTPRYLIKTRGQQVTLSCSPISGHRSVSWYQQTPGQGLQFLFEYFSETQRNKGNFPGRFSGRQFSNSRSEMNVSTLELGDSALYLCASSLLQGANTEAFFGQGTRLTVV.

The V call is TRBV9, the J call TRBJ2-3, with TRBD2 matching over 7 bases. Germline CDR1 and CDR2: SGDLS and YYNGEE. The CDR3 is 15 residues long. The trim removed 5 bases at V and 4 bases at J, leaving 10 bases unmatched. This chain's CDR3 is CASRDEAGNADTQYF. DNA for the CDR3: TGTGCCAGCAGAGATGAAGCGGGGAACGCAGATACGCAGTATTTT.

This rearrangement joins TRBV5-1 to TRBJ2-7, with D perhaps TRBD1 (6 bases). CDR1 is SGHRS, CDR2 YFSETQ, per germline. Trimming cost V 2 bases and J 5 bases, with 8 bases left between them. This CDR3 has 12 amino acids. This CDR3 reads CASSFKGDEQYF. The CDR3 region has the DNA TGCGCCAGCAGCTTTAAGGGGGACGAGCAGTACTTC.

The gene calls are TRBV6-6 and TRBJ1-3, with 8 positions matching TRBD1. Germline V gene lookup returns CDR1 MNHNY and CDR2 SVGAGI (reference sequence). V gave up 5 bases and J gave up 4 bases; unmatched junction bases: 13. The CDR3 spans 17 residues. The CDR3 sequence: CASSLALNGQGGNTIYF. Written as DNA, the CDR3 is TGTGCCAGCAGTCTGGCTTTGAATGGACAGGGAGGAAACACCATATATTTT.

V and J are TRBV19 and TRBJ1-5; D not resolved. In germline, CDR1 is LNHDA, CDR2 SQIVND (reference sequence). The CDR3 runs to 17 residues. Trimming removed 6 bases at V and 0 bases at J, with 18 bases between. CDR3 in DNA: TGTGCCAGTAGAACGGGGTCCACATATAGTAGCAATCAGCCCCAGCATTTT. Amino acids: CASRTGSTYSSNQPQHF.

The V gene is TRBV4-3, the J gene TRBJ2-1; D is undetermined. Trimming took 2 bases from V and 8 from J, leaving 16 bases between them. The germline V gene encodes CDR1 LGHNA and CDR2 YSLEER. The CDR3 sequence is 15 residues long. The CDR3 loop is CASSQQRLGSDEQFF. In nucleotides, the CDR3 is TGCGCCAGCAGCCAACAAAGACTGGGTTCGGATGAGCAGTTCTTC.

The chain joins TRBV21-1 to TRBJ2-1; the tabulated D call, TRBD2, remains unverified against the DNA. TRBV21-1 is reported as a pseudogene. The CDR3 consists of 19 residues. The CDR3 loop is CASSKRGESGGARGNEQFF. Here the CDR3 DNA reads TGTGCCAGCAGCAAACGGGGAGAAAGCGGGGGGGCCAGAGGTAATGAGCAGTTCTTC.

This clone has more than one count but fewer than ten. The CDR3 DNA is TGTGCCAGCAGCGACTGGGAGCAGTACTTC. This translates into CASSDWEQYF. The chain joins TRBV6-2 or TRBV6-3 to TRBJ2-7; D is unresolved. V dropped 6 bases and J dropped 7 bases, with 7 bases sitting between them. Per germline, CDR1 MNHEY and CDR2 SVGEGT. The CDR3 spans 10 residues.

This clone has a handful of counts. V is TRBV10-1 and J is TRBJ2-2; D unclear. CDR1 is WNHNN, CDR2 SYGVQD, per germline (reference sequence). The CDR3 covers 14 residues. Trimming removed 3 bases from V and 1 base from J, with 6 bases in between. The CDR3 nucleotides read TGCGCCAGCAGTGAACGGAGGAACACCGGGGAGCTGTTTTTT. It is translated as CASSERRNTGELFF.

V usage is TRBV6-6 and J usage is TRBJ2-1; D may be TRBD1 (6 bases). Deletions cut 5 bases from V and 7 bases from J, with 18 bases between. The CDR3 has 15 residues. Germline loops: CDR1 MNHNY, CDR2 SVGAGI (reference sequence). The CDR3 region is CASSTTLGAGNEQFF. The CDR3 DNA follows: TGTGCCAGCAGTACCACCTTGGGGGCAGGGAATGAGCAGTTCTTC.

The J gene is TRBJ2-4, the V gene TRBV21-1; TRBD2 is the table's D call, not checked against the DNA. TRBV21-1 is flagged as a pseudogene. The CDR3 extends over 15 amino acids. CDR3 sequence reads: CASSKESLAKNIQYF. The CDR3 DNA follows: TGTGCCAGCAGCAAAGAGAGCCTAGCCAAAAACATTCAGTACTTC.

This chain uses TRBV6-2 or TRBV6-3 with TRBJ2-3; 9 bases line up with TRBD1. CDR1 is MNHEY and CDR2 is SVGEGT in the germline V gene. The trim removed 5 bases at V and 7 bases at J, leaving 7 bases unmatched. This CDR3 spans 14 amino acids. CDR3 nucleotides: TGTGCCAGCAGTCCCACAGGGGGCCGGAATACGCAGTATTTT. Amino acid sequence: CASSPTGGRNTQYF.

This clone was detected once. The chain is built from TRBV5-1 and TRBJ2-2, with 9 bases that match TRBD1. Germline CDR1 is SGHRS and CDR2 is YFSETQ. The trim removed 2 bases at V and 5 bases at J, leaving 4 bases unmatched. The CDR3 is made up of 15 amino acids. For the CDR3, the DNA is TGCGCCAGCAGCTTACAGGGGGCGCGTACCGGGGAGCTGTTTTTT. Amino acid sequence: CASSLQGARTGELFF.

J is TRBJ1-2 and V is TRBV7-8, with D possibly matching TRBD1 (6 bases). This CDR3 is built from 15 residues. Germline-derived CDR1 and CDR2 are SGHVS and FQNEAQ. V was clipped by 3 bases and J by 0 bases, with 11 bases between them. CDR3 residues: CASSFNRDANYGYTF. CDR3 DNA sequence: TGTGCCAGCAGCTTCAACAGGGACGCTAACTATGGCTACACCTTC. Using reference TRBV7-8 and TRBJ1-2 for the parts outside the CDR3, the full variable domain is GAGVSQSPRYKVAKRGQDVALRCDPISGHVSLFWYQQALGQGPEFLTYFQNEAQLDKSGLPSDRFFAERPEGSVSTLKIQRTQQEDSAVYLCASSFNRDANYGYTFGSGTRLTVV.

The V call is TRBV9, the J call TRBJ1-4; D ambiguous. This CDR3 region has 15 residues. Trimming removed 4 bases from V and 0 bases from J, with 10 bases in between. Germline CDR1 SGDLS, CDR2 YYNGEE. CDR3 sequence: CASSPKLTTNEKLFF. The CDR3 nucleotides are TGTGCCAGCAGCCCCAAACTTACAACTAATGAAAAACTGTTTTTT. The variable domain in full, with the rest retrieved from reference TRBV9 and TRBJ1-4, is DSGVTQTPKHLITATGQRVTLRCSPRSGDLSVYWYQQSLDQGLQFLIQYYNGEERAKGNILERFSAQQFPDLHSELNLSSLELGDSALYFCASSPKLTTNEKLFFGSGTQLSVL.

The CDR3 region is CASSQGIGLAGETQYF. For the CDR3, the DNA is TGTGCCAGCAGCCAAGGAATAGGACTAGCTGGAGAGACCCAGTACTTC. J is TRBJ2-5 and V is TRBV3-1 (or the pseudogene TRBV3-2), with 8 bases aligning to TRBD2. The CDR3 spans 16 residues. Germline trimming cut 1 base from V and 4 bases from J; bases unmatched to any gene: 8. Germline-derived CDR1 and CDR2 are LGHDT and YNNKEL (reference sequence).

In the case of this clone: Other nucleotide sequences in the sample specify the same CDR3. This chain uses TRBV9 with TRBJ2-1, with a tentative D call TRBD2 (5 bases). Germline V gives CDR1 SGDLS, CDR2 YYNGEE. This CDR3 contains 15 residues. Trimming shortened V by 2 bases and J by 0 bases, and 9 bases separated the two germline ends. The CDR3 region has the DNA TGTGCCAGCAGCGTCGCGGGCAACTCCTACAATGAGCAGTTCTTC. This codes for CASSVAGNSYNEQFF.

This chain joins TRBV2 and TRBJ1-6; tentatively, D is TRBD1 (6 bases). The V and J ends lost 5 bases and 11 bases respectively, with 7 bases between them. The CDR3 covers 11 residues. The V gene's germline CDR1 is SNHLY and CDR2 FYNNEI. The CDR3, as DNA: TGTGCCAGCAGTACAGGGACACCCCTCCACTTT. This gives the protein CASSTGTPLHF.

In its sample, this clone was seen once. The genes are TRBV2 and TRBJ2-7; no clear D gene. Trimming stripped 3 bases from V and 2 bases from J, with 11 bases between. The CDR3 is 14 residues long. From germline, CDR1 is SNHLY and CDR2 FYNNEI. CDR3 DNA: TGTGCCAGCAGTGATGCTAGGTTCCCCTACGAGCAGTACTTC. This gives the protein CASSDARFPYEQYF.

The chain uses TRBV6-5 and TRBJ2-7, with D possibly being TRBD2 (6 bases). V lost 7 bases to trimming and J lost 9 bases, with 19 bases between them. Germline CDR1 MNHEY, CDR2 SVGAGI. The CDR3 sequence is 13 residues long. The CDR3 coding sequence is TGTGCCAGCAAGGCCTTGGGGGGAGGAGCGCAGTACTTC. Residues: CASKALGGGAQYF.

This rearrangement joins TRBV11-2 to TRBJ1-3; D ambiguous. Between the trimmed V and J ends, which lost 5 bases and 3 bases, there was a span of 17 bases. This CDR3 region has 16 residues. The V gene's germline CDR1 is SGHAT and CDR2 FQNNGV. The chain's CDR3 is CASSVVGGSSGNTIYF. The CDR3 DNA reads TGTGCCAGCAGCGTCGTGGGAGGGAGTAGTGGAAACACCATATATTTT.

With respect to this clone: Different DNA sequences within this sample yield the same CDR3. This chain connects TRBV19 to TRBJ2-7; 9 nucleotides agree with TRBD1. The V segment lost 6 bases and the J segment 3 bases; nucleotides outside the gene matches: 6. In germline, CDR1 is LNHDA, CDR2 SQIVND (reference sequence). The CDR3 extends over 14 amino acids. The CDR3 nucleotides read TGTGCCAGTAGCTTACAGGGGGCGGTCTACGAGCAGTACTTC. It codes for CASSLQGAVYEQYF. Based on the CDR3 plus reference TRBV19 and TRBJ2-7, the full variable domain is DGGITQSPKYLFRKEGQNVTLSCEQNLNHDAMYWYRQDPGQGLRLIYYSQIVNDFQKGDIAEGYSVSREKKESFPLTVTSAQKNPTAFYLCASSLQGAVYEQYFGPGTRLTVT.